The 21 T cell receptor beta chains listed next were all sequenced from one sample in a study of tumor-infiltrating lymphocytes in primary liver carcinoma. Unsorted whole blood served as the source of blood RNA, and germline DNA was extracted as well. A constant-region primer served to make TCR beta cDNA from about 0.45 ug total RNA. Libraries covering TCR beta were generated through three nested multiplex PCR rounds (using a slightly modified ARM-PCR). Primers for the first two PCR rounds were TRBV1-TRBV30 forward primers and a C-beta reverse primer (approximately 10 cycles per round). TCRdb used MiXCR to reprocess the multiplex PCR reads, holding one entry per CDR3 protein. The sample has about 330,000 distinct CDR3 sequences; almost 65% are singletons. Sequencing used peripheral blood. The source is a man between 35 and 55 years old with primary liver carcinoma and hepatitis B virus infection.

The V and J genes are TRBV6-6 and TRBJ2-7, with 9 bases identical to TRBD1. V gave up 10 bases and J gave up 3 bases; unmatched junction bases: 28. This CDR3 spans 20 amino acids. Per the germline V gene, CDR1 is MNHNY and CDR2 is SVGAGI (reference sequence). The CDR3 protein is CATTIIGGAPGGTGLYEQYF. In DNA form, the CDR3 reads TGTGCCACCACGATAATAGGGGGGGCGCCCGGTGGGACAGGGCTCTACGAGCAGTACTTC.

This clonotype has ten or more counts. The chain joins TRBV29-1 to TRBJ1-1, with a tentative D call TRBD1 (5 bases). The CDR3 is 16 amino acids. Per the germline V gene, CDR1 is SQVTM and CDR2 is ANQGSEA. V lost 0 bases, J lost 4 bases, and 18 bases lay in between. As DNA, the CDR3 is TGCAGCGTTGAAGATCGGCAGGGCGTCGGGGGCACTGAAGCTTTCTTT. Protein sequence: CSVEDRQGVGGTEAFF.

Concerning this clonotype: This may be a read error, as it is one base from a much larger clone. The genes are TRBV10-3 and TRBJ1-2, with 9 bases lining up with TRBD1. Germline V CDR1 and CDR2: ENHRY, SYGVKD. This CDR3 is built from 15 residues. J was trimmed by 8 bases and V by 6 bases; bases with no gene match: 13. The CDR3 sequence is CAISLGGQGQIGYTF. The CDR3 DNA reads TGTGCCATCAGCCTCGGGGGACAGGGACAAATAGGCTACACCTTC.

Turning to this clonotype: At one of its ends the junction is not consistent with the germline gene, which may arise from a read error. The rearrangement uses TRBV11-2 and TRBJ2-1, with 13 bases aligning to TRBD2. The CDR3 is 16 amino acids. Germline CDR1 reads SGHAT; CDR2 reads FQNNGV. The DNA of the CDR3 is TGTACCAACAGCTTGACTAGCGGGAGGTCATCAAATGAGCAGTTCTTT. Protein sequence: CTNSLTSGRSSNEQFF.

This clonotype was detected ten times or more. V is TRBV6-5 and J is TRBJ2-1; no definite D call. There are 16 residues in the CDR3. The germline CDR1 and CDR2 sequences are MNHEY and SVGAGI. V was cut by 2 bases and J by 0 bases, with 11 bases left in between. CDR3 residues: CASSYLSRFSYNEQFF. The DNA for the CDR3 is TGTGCCAGCAGTTACCTGTCCCGATTCTCCTACAATGAGCAGTTCTTC.

In its sample, this clonotype was seen once. Possible read error: a much larger clone is one base away. This sequence joins TRBV6-6 and TRBJ1-5, with unresolved D. Germline V gives CDR1 MNHNY, CDR2 SVGAGI (reference sequence). There are 12 residues in the CDR3. CDR3 nucleotides: TGTGCCTGCAGTTTAGACCCCGAGCCCCAGCATTTT. Encoded protein: CACSLDPEPQHF.

Points on this clonotype: The germline gene is not matched at one end of the junction; a read error may be the cause. V gene TRBV11-3 combines with J gene TRBJ2-1, with no clear D. The V gene's germline CDR1 is SGHNT and CDR2 YENEEA. This CDR3 contains 13 residues. The DNA of the CDR3 is TGTGCCAGCAGTTTAGATGGGTCGGCGGAGCAGTTCTTC. Translating gives CASSLDGSAEQFF.

To note about this clonotype: An end of the junction does not agree with germline; a read error may underlie this. This rearrangement joins TRBV6-1 to TRBJ2-1; 15 bases map to TRBD2. The CDR3 length is 18 residues. CDR1 and CDR2 from the germline V gene are MNHNS and SASEGT. In DNA, the CDR3 is TGTGCCAGCAGTTACGGACTAGCGGGAGGGCCTTCCTACAATAAGCAGTTCTTC. Protein: CASSYGLAGGPSYNKQFF.

This clonotype was counted at least ten times. This chain links TRBV10-3 with TRBJ2-3; possibly TRBD2 for D (5 bases). The V end was cut by 0 bases, the J end by 10 bases, with 11 bases between. Germline values: CDR1 ENHRY, CDR2 SYGVKD. The CDR3 length is 13 residues. The CDR3 nucleotides are TGTGCCATCAGTGAGTCGGTTGAGGGTTCGCAGTATTTT. Its translation is CAISESVEGSQYF.

This clonotype was observed a few times. The chain joins TRBV30 to TRBJ2-3, with TRBD2 as a possible D gene (5 bases). The CDR3 sequence is 12 residues long. V was shortened by 0 bases and J by 4 bases, with 5 bases between the two germline ends. CDR1 is GTSNPN, CDR2 SVGIG, per germline (reference sequence). DNA of the CDR3: TGTGCCTGGAGTGTACTAGCAGATACGCAGTATTTT. This sequence encodes CAWSVLADTQYF.

The sample holds a few counts of this clonotype. CDR3 loop: CASSEVGGRAGANEQFF. The CDR3 DNA sequence: TGTGCCAGCAGTGAAGTAGGTGGGAGGGCCGGTGCCAATGAGCAGTTCTTC. The chain is built from TRBV6-1 and TRBJ2-1; TRBD2 matches 7 bases. J lost 6 bases, V lost 1 base, and 12 bases had no gene match. The CDR3 has 17 amino acids. The V gene's germline CDR1 is MNHNS and CDR2 SASEGT.

This clonotype was picked up one time. The chain combines TRBV11-2 with TRBJ2-2; perhaps TRBD2 as D (5 bases). V gave up 11 bases and J gave up 4 bases, with 23 bases separating them. The CDR3 has 16 amino acids. CDR1 SGHAT and CDR2 FQNNGV come from the germline V gene. The CDR3 sequence: CAASFAQAAGTGELFF. In nucleotides, the CDR3 is TGTGCCGCCTCTTTCGCGCAGGCCGCGGGCACCGGGGAGCTGTTTTTT.

The chain recombines TRBV10-3 with TRBJ2-7; TRBD2 is a possible D gene (5 bases). The CDR3 consists of 14 residues. Trimming cost V 9 bases and J 6 bases, with 21 bases left between them. Germline values: CDR1 ENHRY, CDR2 SYGVKD. The CDR3 DNA reads as TGTGCCATTAGGACGGAGGCCGGTTCTCGCGAGCAGTACTTC. Translated: CAIRTEAGSREQYF.

In regard to this clonotype: A much larger clone is a single base away; this may be a read error. The rearrangement links TRBV10-3 to TRBJ2-3, with 10 nucleotides matching TRBD1. This CDR3 is built from 15 residues. The V segment lost 5 bases and the J segment 7 bases; nucleotides outside the gene matches: 9. The V gene's germline CDR1 is ENHRY and CDR2 SYGVKD. CDR3 protein: CAISPSDRGTYTQYF. The CDR3 DNA follows: TGTGCCATCAGTCCATCGGACAGGGGGACATATACGCAGTATTTT.

To note about this clonotype: A much larger clone is a single base away; this may be a read error. The V gene is TRBV4-1, the J gene TRBJ2-3; TRBD1 aligns across 7 bases. Looked up from germline, CDR1 is MGHRA and CDR2 is YSYEKL. This CDR3 has 17 amino acids. V was pared by 4 bases and J by 5 bases, with 15 bases of the junction left unmatched. The CDR3, as DNA: TGCGCCAGCAGCCCCCGGACAGGACCGAGAATGGGAGATACGCAGTATTTT. Protein: CASSPRTGPRMGDTQYF.

Details on this clonotype: The junction and the germline gene differ at one end; a read error may be behind it. The chain has TRBV11-1 and TRBJ2-5; TRBD2 matches at 15 bases. The CDR3 covers 16 residues. CDR1 SGHAT and CDR2 FQDESV come from the germline V gene (reference sequence). CDR3 DNA sequence: TGTGCCAGCAGCCAAGGACTAGCGGGAGGGCCAGAGACCCAGAACTTC. This encodes CASSQGLAGGPETQNF.

This clonotype showed up many times. The V gene is TRBV4-3, the J gene TRBJ2-7; D unclear. The V and J ends lost 4 bases and 0 bases respectively, with 10 bases between them. The germline gives CDR1 LGHNA, CDR2 YSLEER. The CDR3 consists of 14 residues. CDR3 coding DNA: TGCGCCAGCAGCCCAAGAGTTAGCTCCTACGAGCAGTACTTC. Protein sequence: CASSPRVSSYEQYF.

This clonotype was counted only a few times. V gene TRBV6-1 combines with J gene TRBJ1-5; no clear D gene. V dropped 7 bases and J dropped 5 bases, with 21 bases sitting between them. Germline V gene sequence: CDR1 MNHNS, CDR2 SASEGT. This CDR3 is 16 amino acids long. In DNA, the CDR3 is TGTGCCAGCACAAGTCATCCACATGGAAACTATCAGCCCCAGCATTTT. Its translation is CASTSHPHGNYQPQHF.

CDR3 sequence (DNA): TGTGCCAGGAACTCCGACAGCTACGAGCAGTACTTC. Protein product: CARNSDSYEQYF. V gene TRBV11-1 combines with J gene TRBJ2-7; D possibly corresponds to TRBD1 (5 bases). The CDR3 sequence is 12 residues long. From germline, CDR1 is SGHAT and CDR2 FQDESV (reference sequence). Trimming removed 9 bases at V and 3 bases at J, with 12 bases between. Complete variable domain (other parts from reference TRBV11-1 and TRBJ2-7): EAEVAQSPRYKITEKSQAVAFWCDPISGHATLYWYRQILGQGPELLVQFQDESVVDDSQLPKDRFSAERLKGVDSTLKIQPAELGDSAMYLCARNSDSYEQYFGPGTRLTVT.

Turning to this clonotype: At one boundary the junction diverges from the germline segment, which might be a read error. This chain connects TRBV28 to TRBJ2-5, with TRBD1 matching over 10 bases. The CDR3 consists of 11 residues. Germline assignment: CDR1 MDHEN and CDR2 SYDVKM. CDR3 sequence (DNA): TGTGCCAGCAGCCAAGGACAGGGGGTCTCTTTC. This encodes CASSQGQGVSF.

In regard to this clonotype: The junction does not match germline at one end; this may be a read error. V and J are TRBV11-2 and TRBJ2-1; 9 positions match TRBD1. This CDR3 has 15 amino acids. CDR1 is SGHAT, CDR2 FQNNGV, per germline. CDR3 protein: CASSLGQGYYNEQFF. The CDR3 region has the DNA TGTGCCAGTAGCTTGGGACAGGGCTACTACAATGAGCAGTTCTTC.